These 28 T cell receptor beta chains were all obtained from the same sample, sequenced in a study of T cells in Graves' hyperthyroidism and ophthalmopathy (dated by TCRdb to 2018 to 2020). Library generation was performed with multiplex PCR. Sequenced using an Illumina HiSeq 2000. Amplification of TCR beta CDR3 regions was carried out from RNA transcripts. The first round of RT-PCR for the TCR CDR3 was performed with the HTBI primer set and the Qiagen OneStep RT-PCR kit. TCRdb trimmed public reads at Q25 via fastp, called clones via MiXCR and kept in-frame beta chains. Identical CDR3 protein sequences are pooled into one entry, listed with their most common genes and DNA. For this sample the table gives approximately 590,000 distinct CDR3 sequences, of which approximately 44% were detected only once. The top ten clones comprise 6.5% to 9% of the sample. Sequenced input: peripheral blood or thyroid tissue (not recorded which). The receptors stem from a woman aged 18-29 years with Graves' hyperthyroidism. Donor details come from another sample of the same person, matched by shared clones.

Details on this clonotype: At one end, the junction sequence differs from germline, possibly due to a read error. This chain links TRBV6-1 with TRBJ1-5, with D possibly being TRBD1 (5 bases). CDR1 MNHNS and CDR2 SASEGT come from the germline V gene. The CDR3 sequence is 15 residues long. The CDR3 loop is CASSGPHGGNQSQHF. CDR3 in DNA: TGTGCCAGCAGTGGTCCCCATGGGGGGAATCAGTCCCAGCATTTT.

This chain joins TRBV19 and TRBJ1-5; TRBD1 agrees at 7 bases. The CDR3 loop spans 16 amino acids. Germline V gene sequence: CDR1 LNHDA, CDR2 SQIVND (reference sequence). Trimming took 4 bases from V and 1 from J; bases not matched to a gene: 7. As DNA, the CDR3 is TGTGCCAGTAGTACCTCGACAGGGTTGAGCAATCAGCCCCAGCATTTT. Amino acids: CASSTSTGLSNQPQHF. The full variable domain, its missing parts supplied by reference TRBV19 and TRBJ1-5, is DGGITQSPKYLFRKEGQNVTLSCEQNLNHDAMYWYRQDPGQGLRLIYYSQIVNDFQKGDIAEGYSVSREKKESFPLTVTSAQKNPTAFYLCASSTSTGLSNQPQHFGDGTRLSIL.

V gene TRBV24-1 combines with J gene TRBJ2-3, with 10 bases that match TRBD2. This CDR3 spans 15 amino acids. With V trimmed by 4 bases and J by 5 bases, 5 bases remained unmatched. CDR1 and CDR2 (germline): KGHDR, SFDVKD. The CDR3 nucleotides read TGTGCCACCAGTGAGCCTAGCGGGAGAGGAGATACGCAGTATTTT. Encoded protein: CATSEPSGRGDTQYF.

This clonotype occurred a few times. The J gene is TRBJ2-2, the V gene TRBV7-6; 9 bases agree with TRBD2. Per the germline V gene, CDR1 is SGHVS and CDR2 is FNYEAQ. The CDR3 length is 16 residues. The junction had 8 bases not matched to a gene; V was cut back by 6 bases and J by 3 bases. CDR3 in DNA: TGTGCCAGCAGGTCGGGGGTAGCGGGAGACACCGGGGAGCTGTTTTTT. It codes for CASRSGVAGDTGELFF.

This clonotype was counted a single time. As DNA, the CDR3 is TGCGCCAGCAGCTTGGAAGCGGCCCACACAGATACGCAGTATTTT. This translates into CASSLEAAHTDTQYF. The chain is built from TRBV5-1 and TRBJ1-3; tentatively, D is TRBD2 (5 bases). The DNA end lines up better with TRBJ2-3; the J call may be wrong. The CDR3 is made up of 15 amino acids. Germline CDR1 reads SGHRS; CDR2 reads YFSETQ.

J is TRBJ1-1 and V is TRBV7-9, with D perhaps matching TRBD1 (5 bases). The CDR3 loop spans 16 amino acids. From germline, CDR1 is SEHNR and CDR2 FQNEAQ (reference sequence). Trimming pared 5 bases from V and 0 bases from J, leaving 16 bases between. The CDR3 loop is CASSPNPGRMNTEAFF. The CDR3 DNA follows: TGTGCCAGCAGCCCCAACCCGGGACGGATGAACACTGAAGCTTTCTTT.

The J gene is TRBJ2-7, the V gene TRBV7-2, with 9 bases aligning to TRBD2. The CDR3 extends over 14 amino acids. With V trimmed by 2 bases and J by 5 bases, 4 bases remained unmatched. The germline V gene encodes CDR1 SGHTA and CDR2 FQGNSA. CDR3 nucleotide sequence: TGTGCCAGCAGCTTAAGAGCGGGAGGCAACGAGCAGTACTTC. Translation gives CASSLRAGGNEQYF.

This clonotype was found a few times. The V call is TRBV15, the J call TRBJ1-3; 8 bases are a match to TRBD1. The CDR3 loop spans 16 amino acids. Germline V gene lookup returns CDR1 LNHNV and CDR2 YYDKDF (reference sequence). Trimming at V came to 5 bases and at J to 3 bases, leaving 9 bases not matched to a gene. CDR3 protein: CATSGLQGASGNTIYF. The CDR3 DNA follows: TGTGCCACCAGCGGCCTTCAGGGGGCGAGTGGAAACACCATATATTTT.

This clonotype was seen only a few times. The rearrangement uses TRBV2 and TRBJ2-7, with D perhaps TRBD1 (6 bases). Germline V gene lookup returns CDR1 SNHLY and CDR2 FYNNEI. The CDR3 is 12 residues long. The V end lost 7 bases, the J end lost 3 bases, and 10 bases lay between the germline ends. The CDR3 region is CASIRDNYEQYF. Here the CDR3 DNA reads TGTGCCAGCATAAGGGACAACTACGAGCAGTACTTC.

The chain couples TRBV29-1 to TRBJ1-2; TRBD1 aligns across 8 bases. The CDR3 runs 14 residues. With 0 bases clipped from V and 3 bases from J, the junction kept 3 bases outside the gene matches. CDR1 is SQVTM, CDR2 ANQGSEA, per germline. The CDR3 reads CSVEDGQGYYGYTF. CDR3 bases: TGCAGCGTTGAAGATGGACAGGGTTACTATGGCTACACCTTC.

The chain links TRBV12-3 or TRBV12-4 to TRBJ1-2; D uncertain. The V gene lost 8 bases and the J gene lost 6 bases, with 10 bases spanning the gap. This CDR3 region has 11 residues. CDR3 sequence reads: CASVGRDGYTF. The CDR3 region has the DNA TGTGCCAGCGTCGGACGGGATGGCTACACCTTC.

This clonotype was seen more than once but under ten times. The germline gene is not matched at one end of the junction; a read error may be the cause. J is TRBJ2-6 and V is TRBV7-8; D remains ambiguous. CDR1 is SGHVS and CDR2 is FQNEAQ in the germline V gene. The CDR3 spans 17 residues. DNA for the CDR3: TGCGCCAGCAGCCAAGTAACGGAAAGCTCTGGGGCCAACGTCCTGACTTTC. Its protein is CASSQVTESSGANVLTF.

In this sample, this clonotype turned up a few times. CDR3 DNA: TGTGCCAGTAGGGACCTTGGACATAGCAATCAGCCCCAGCATTTT. Its translation is CASRDLGHSNQPQHF. This sequence joins TRBV19 and TRBJ1-5; possible D gene TRBD1, 5 bases. The V gene's germline CDR1 is LNHDA and CDR2 SQIVND (reference sequence). V was shortened by 6 bases and J by 0 bases, with 12 bases between the two germline ends. This CDR3 is 15 amino acids long. Full variable domain (missing parts from reference TRBV19 and TRBJ1-5): DGGITQSPKYLFRKEGQNVTLSCEQNLNHDAMYWYRQDPGQGLRLIYYSQIVNDFQKGDIAEGYSVSREKKESFPLTVTSAQKNPTAFYLCASRDLGHSNQPQHFGDGTRLSIL.

The V gene is TRBV29-1, the J gene TRBJ1-2; D possibly corresponds to TRBD1 (6 bases). The CDR3 totals 13 residues. V shed 7 bases and J shed 3 bases, with 15 bases lying between them. Germline lookup yields CDR1 SQVTM and CDR2 ANQGSEA. The CDR3 DNA reads as TGCAGCGCCGATGTGGGGGCTCACTATGGCTACACCTTC. It encodes CSADVGAHYGYTF.

This clonotype turned up a few times. Just one base apart from a much larger clone, this may be a read error. The V and J genes are TRBV24-1 and TRBJ2-6, with a tentative D call TRBD1 (5 bases). The CDR3 length is 16 residues. Germline CDR1 KGHDR, CDR2 SFDVKD. The CDR3 bases are TGTGCCACCAGTGAGGGAACGGTTCCTGGGGCCAACGTCCTGGCTTTC. Encoded protein: CATSEGTVPGANVLAF.

This clonotype has only one observation. This chain links TRBV5-4 with TRBJ1-4, with TRBD1 matching 7 bases. Germline V gene sequence: CDR1 SGHNT, CDR2 YYREEE (reference sequence). V was pared by 0 bases and J by 1 base, with 3 bases of the junction left unmatched. This CDR3 is 16 amino acids long. CDR3 nucleotide sequence: TGTGCCAGCAGCTTGGACAGGGGATTAACTAATGAAAAACTGTTTTTT. Its protein product is CASSLDRGLTNEKLFF.

The chain has TRBV2 and TRBJ1-1, with a possible D match to TRBD1 (6 bases). V was pared by 3 bases and J by 5 bases, with 13 bases between. Germline loops: CDR1 SNHLY, CDR2 FYNNEI. This CDR3 has 14 residues. DNA of the CDR3: TGTGCCAGCAGTGAGCGGCAGGGGAGAACTGAAGCTTTCTTT. Encoded protein: CASSERQGRTEAFF.

The table lists this clonotype with many counts. V usage is TRBV7-8 and J usage is TRBJ2-7; the D gene is possibly TRBD2 (5 bases). The CDR3 contains 14 residues. Germline V gene sequence: CDR1 SGHVS, CDR2 FQNEAQ. The ends were cut back, 5 bases at V and 3 bases at J, with 14 bases in the middle. CDR3 DNA sequence: TGTGCCAGCAGCCTCGAGGAGGCCCTCTACGAGCAGTACTTC. Encoded protein: CASSLEEALYEQYF.

This clonotype was detected a few times. This chain uses TRBV15 with TRBJ2-6; TRBD1 aligns across 9 bases. The CDR3 consists of 17 residues. Germline CDR1 is LNHNV and CDR2 is YYDKDF (reference sequence). V trimming: 2 bases; J trimming: 0 bases; junction bases outside the gene matches: 2. In DNA, the CDR3 is TGTGCCACCAGCAGATTGGGACAGGGCTCTGGGGCCAACGTCCTGACTTTC. It yields the protein CATSRLGQGSGANVLTF.

This rearrangement joins TRBV10-3 to TRBJ2-5; a weak D match, TRBD2 (7 bases). Germline CDR1 and CDR2: ENHRY and SYGVKD. V shed 10 bases and J shed 4 bases, with 16 bases lying between them. The CDR3 is 13 amino acids. CDR3 loop: CASRGGDGETQYF. The CDR3, as DNA: TGTGCCAGCCGAGGGGGGGACGGAGAGACCCAGTACTTC.

This clonotype was counted at least ten times. The chain carries TRBV29-1 and TRBJ2-5, with D unresolved. The CDR3 has 12 residues. Trimming removed 3 bases from V and 5 bases from J, with 10 bases in between. Germline CDR1 and CDR2: SQVTM and ANQGSEA. The CDR3 coding sequence is TGCAGCGTTGACTTTACGGTCGAGACCCAGTACTTC. This sequence encodes CSVDFTVETQYF.

Remarks on this clonotype: One end of the junction is discordant with germline, which a read error may explain. The chain links TRBV10-3 to TRBJ1-1, with D unresolved. The germline V gene encodes CDR1 ENHRY and CDR2 SYGVKD. This CDR3 is built from 13 residues. CDR3 sequence (DNA): TGTGCCAGCAGTGAGTCTGGGTCAACTAAAGCTTTCTTT. Translation: CASSESGSTKAFF.

The CDR3 DNA is TGCAGTGCTAGGGGACCACTGGGGACCCAGTACTTC. Translated, it gives CSARGPLGTQYF. The rearrangement joins TRBV20-1 to TRBJ2-5, with D perhaps assigned TRBD1 or TRBD2 (5 bases each). The CDR3 has 12 amino acids. CDR1 is DFQATT, CDR2 SNEGSKA, per germline (reference sequence). V was clipped by 3 bases and J by 7 bases, with 12 bases between them.

The chain recombines TRBV24-1 with TRBJ2-5; TRBD1 matches at 11 bases. The CDR3 has 15 residues. Germline V CDR1 and CDR2: KGHDR, SFDVKD. Germline trimming cut 6 bases from V and 5 bases from J; bases unmatched to any gene: 7. The CDR3: CATSRTGDRGETQYF. The CDR3 nucleotides read TGTGCCACCAGTCGAACTGGGGACAGGGGGGAGACCCAGTACTTC.

This clonotype was seen a few times. This chain uses TRBV7-9 with TRBJ2-2; D is possibly TRBD1 (6 bases). Deletions cut 2 bases from V and 0 bases from J, with 10 bases between. This CDR3 contains 16 residues. Germline V gene lookup returns CDR1 SEHNR and CDR2 FQNEAQ (reference sequence). The CDR3 DNA is TGTGCCAGCAGCTTAAAACAGGGACCGAACACCGGGGAGCTGTTTTTT. Amino acids: CASSLKQGPNTGELFF.

This clonotype occurred a few times. V and J are TRBV19 and TRBJ1-5; TRBD1 is a possible D gene (5 bases). The germline CDR1 and CDR2 sequences are LNHDA and SQIVND (reference sequence). Trimming removed 3 bases from V and 7 bases from J, with 10 bases in between. The CDR3 contains 13 residues. CDR3 in amino acids: CASSMEWGQPQHF. The CDR3 region has the DNA TGTGCCAGTAGTATGGAGTGGGGGCAGCCCCAGCATTTT.

This clonotype was seen ten or more times. The chain uses TRBV7-2 and TRBJ2-7, with 7 bases identical to TRBD1. The CDR3 has 15 amino acids. In germline, CDR1 is SGHTA, CDR2 FQGNSA. The V gene end was trimmed by 0 bases and the J gene end by 2 bases; junction bases not matched to a gene: 4. CDR3 sequence: CASSLASGTAYEQYF. The CDR3, as DNA: TGTGCCAGCAGCTTAGCGTCCGGGACAGCCTACGAGCAGTACTTC.

A remark on this clonotype: This may be a read error, as it is one base from a much larger clone. This chain uses TRBV24-1 with TRBJ2-5; possibly TRBD1 for D (5 bases). The germline CDR1 and CDR2 sequences are KGHDR and SFDVKD. Trimming removed 6 bases at V and 4 bases at J, with 11 bases between. CDR3 length: 13 residues. The CDR3 reads CATSLQGRETQYF. CDR3 nucleotides: TGTGCCACCAGTTTGCAGGGTCGAGAGACCCAGTACTTC.